This TCR beta chain was recovered during a study of control samples from healthy donors and cancer patients (dated by TCRdb to the early 2020s). The CDR1 and CDR2 encoded by the germline V gene are SGDLS and YYNGEE. At the junction V is shortened by 3 bases and J by 2 bases, with 2 bases in between. Counted from cysteine to phenylalanine, this CDR3 has 12 amino acids. Just CDR3 DNA is preserved here, 36 bases in frame from base 1. Comment on this clone: This receptor's antigen is unknown. No base qualities exist here, and no much larger clone lies one base off it.

Library construction relied on the immunoSEQ multiplex PCR assay. TCRdb retrieved this table from immuneACCESS and kept in-frame rearrangements only. Not all clones are present; in checked studies, unresolved V genes account for under half, and no reason is known for the remainder. A total of 90,000 to 95,000 clones appear in this sample, around four fifths of them only once. The ten largest clones represent around a fifth of the sample. The receptor's source is a young man in good health. Material for sequencing was blood. The chain is assembled from TRBV9 and TRBJ2-2; the D gene is not confidently resolved. The CDR3 is CASSANTGELFF. The DNA sequence is given as TGTGCCAGCAGCGCAAACACCGGGGAGCTGTTTTTT.